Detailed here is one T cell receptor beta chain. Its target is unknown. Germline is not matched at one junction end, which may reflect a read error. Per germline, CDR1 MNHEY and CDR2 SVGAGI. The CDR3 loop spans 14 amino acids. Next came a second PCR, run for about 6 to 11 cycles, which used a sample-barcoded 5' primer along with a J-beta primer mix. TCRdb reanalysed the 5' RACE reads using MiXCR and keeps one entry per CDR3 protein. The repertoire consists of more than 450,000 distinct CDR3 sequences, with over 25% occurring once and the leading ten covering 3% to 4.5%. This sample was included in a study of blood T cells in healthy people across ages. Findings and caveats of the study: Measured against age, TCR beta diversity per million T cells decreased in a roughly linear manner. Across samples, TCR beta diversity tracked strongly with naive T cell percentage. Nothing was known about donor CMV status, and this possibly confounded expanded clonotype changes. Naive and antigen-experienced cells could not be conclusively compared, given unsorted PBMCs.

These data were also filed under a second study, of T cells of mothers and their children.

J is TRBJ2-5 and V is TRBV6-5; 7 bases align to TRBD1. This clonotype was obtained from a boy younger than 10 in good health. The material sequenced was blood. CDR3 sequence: CASTYDRELETQYF. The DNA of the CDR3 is TGTGCCAGCACTTACGACAGGGAACTAGAGACCCAGTACTTC.